Described below is a single TCR beta chain sequence and its context. The CDR3 is 10 residues long. The V and J ends lost 7 bases and 4 bases respectively, with 6 bases between them. Per the germline V gene, CDR1 is DFQATT and CDR2 is SNEGSKA (reference sequence). These data originate in a study of identical twins. A universal primer site came from template switching; cDNA carried unique molecular identifiers. TCRdb re-called the 5' RACE reads through MiXCR, storing one row per CDR3 protein. The sample includes approximately 890,000 distinct CDR3 sequences, roughly 12% of them seen just once. The sample was also reused in another study, on yellow fever vaccine responses in identical twins.

Sequenced: PBMCs. The receptor comes from a woman aged 18-35 years in good health. The rearrangement links TRBV20-1 to TRBJ2-3, with D hard to call. For the CDR3, the DNA is TGCAGTGGTGTGGCAGATACGCAGTATTTT. Translation gives CSGVADTQYF.